This T cell receptor (beta chain) was documented in a study of PD-1 blockade in classical Hodgkin lymphoma. General study points: According to reports, newly diagnosed patients had lower baseline TCR diversity than healthy donors, and relapsed/refractory patients had lower baseline TCR diversity still. By cycle point C4D1, TCR diversity had risen significantly in CD4+ cells (but not CD8+ cells).

With 0 bases removed from V and 10 bases from J, the gap between germline ends came to 5 bases. Germline lookup yields CDR1 SGHDT and CDR2 YYEEEE. The CDR3 loop spans 11 amino acids. This table comes from immunoSEQ multiplex PCR, and its TCRdb copy is limited to in-frame clones, with some not included. The table includes tens of thousands of clones, over 70% detected once. Turning to this clone: The antigen is not known.

Each of the patients experienced relapse following autologous stem cell transplantation, and their brentuximab vedotin exposure differed. The clonotype originates from a human donor with classical Hodgkin lymphoma. This sequence joins TRBV5-6 and TRBJ2-1; D not certain. The sequencing here drew on peripheral blood mononuclear cells (PBMCs), taken at baseline. CDR3 in amino acids: CASSLGREQFF. The CDR3 DNA follows: TGTGCCAGCAGCTTGGGCCGGGAGCAGTTCTTC.